This record looks at one T cell receptor beta chain sequence and its context. Its antigen is undetermined. One end of the junction does not line up with germline, which may come from a read error. The data stem from a study of response to subunit inactivated influenza vaccine. Regarding the study as a whole: Authors suggested each seasonal flu vaccination may recruit only limited numbers of new T cells.

MiXCR, applied by TCRdb to the RT-PCR reads, yields one record per CDR3 protein. The data show about 500,000 distinct CDR3 sequences, approximately 15% seen once. The CDR3 runs to 16 residues. Germline V gene data show CDR1 as MNHEY and CDR2 as SVGAGI. This chain joins TRBV6-5 and TRBJ2-1; no clear D. The TCR originated in a man aged 50 to 69 who received an inactivated influenza vaccine. The starting material was CD4+ T cells sorted from PBMCs, obtained roughly 24 months after vaccination. DNA of the CDR3: TGTGCCAGCAGTTACTCGCCCGCGGTGTCGTACAGTGAGCAGTTCTTC. This encodes CASSYSPAVSYSEQFF.